This TCR beta chain emerged from a study of beta chain features in type 1 diabetes. Comment on this clone: Its antigen is unknown.

Trimming stripped 1 base from V and 1 base from J, with 12 bases between. There are 16 residues in the CDR3. The germline V gene has CDR1 LNHNV and CDR2 YYDKDF (reference sequence). General study points: People with Type 1 diabetes carried modestly yet significantly shorter TCRB CDR3s in all four CD4+ subsets.

Expressed TCRB transcripts were sequenced, since all the RNA that had been isolated was reverse transcribed. The repertoire was sequenced with immunoSEQ multiplex PCR; TCRdb's copy has only in-frame clones and lacks some. The sample lists over 650,000 clones; more than 13% were seen once. The sequencing input was naive CD4+ T cells from blood. The gene calls are TRBV15 and TRBJ2-3, with D tentatively TRBD2 (7 bases). This receptor was taken from a man between 18 and 29 years old with type 1 diabetes. The CDR3 coding sequence is TGTGCCACCAGCAGAGTGGAGGGGGGGGGCACAGATACGCAGTATTTT. Translation: CATSRVEGGGTDTQYF.